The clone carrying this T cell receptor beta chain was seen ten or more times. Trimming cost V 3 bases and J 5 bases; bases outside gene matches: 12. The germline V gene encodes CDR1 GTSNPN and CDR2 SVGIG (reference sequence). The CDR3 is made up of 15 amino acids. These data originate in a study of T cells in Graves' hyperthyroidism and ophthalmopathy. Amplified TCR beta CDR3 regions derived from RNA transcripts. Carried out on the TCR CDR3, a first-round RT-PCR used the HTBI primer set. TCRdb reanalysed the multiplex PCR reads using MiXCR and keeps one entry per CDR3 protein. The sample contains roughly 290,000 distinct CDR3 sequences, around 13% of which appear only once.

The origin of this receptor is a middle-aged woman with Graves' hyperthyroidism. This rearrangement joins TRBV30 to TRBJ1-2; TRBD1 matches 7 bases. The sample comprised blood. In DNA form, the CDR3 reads TGTGCCTGGAGGGAGACTCGGACAGGCAATTATGGCTACACCTTC. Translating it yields CAWRETRTGNYGYTF.